The 13 T cell receptor beta chains in this list originate from one sample, sequenced in a study of early stage breast cancer tumors. Sequenced by immunoSEQ multiplex PCR; TCRdb stores in-frame clones only, minus some. The data show 60,000 to 75,000 clones, about 85% seen once. Sequencing used blood. The receptors were gathered from a person in their 40s with breast cancer.

The chain employs TRBV7-3 and TRBJ2-3, with TRBD2 identical over 9 bases. The germline V gene has CDR1 SGHTA and CDR2 FQGTGA. With V trimmed by 2 bases and J by 3 bases, 6 bases remained unmatched. This CDR3 has 16 residues. The CDR3 here is CASSLLSAGGTDTQYF. The CDR3 coding sequence is TGTGCCAGCAGCTTACTTTCGGCGGGAGGGACAGATACGCAGTATTTT.

The genes are TRBV2 and TRBJ2-5; TRBD2 is a possible D gene (6 bases). The V gene's germline CDR1 is SNHLY and CDR2 FYNNEI. The CDR3 runs 12 residues. With 6 bases removed from V and 3 bases from J, the gap between germline ends came to 8 bases. The CDR3 DNA reads TGTGCCAGCAGGGGAGGTAAAGAGACCCAGTACTTC. Translation: CASRGGKETQYF.

The chain joins TRBV28 to TRBJ2-7; no reliable D call. Trimming removed 1 base at V and 2 bases at J, with 3 bases between. CDR1 and CDR2 (germline): MDHEN, SYDVKM. CDR3 length equals 12 residues. The CDR3: CASSLSPYEQYF. CDR3 nucleotides: TGTGCCAGCAGTTTATCTCCCTACGAGCAGTACTTC.

This chain uses TRBV7-9 with TRBJ2-7, with 11 bases that match TRBD2. Germline CDR1 is SEHNR and CDR2 is FQNEAQ (reference sequence). V lost 4 bases to trimming and J lost 5 bases; unmatched junction nucleotides: 13. The CDR3 consists of 17 residues. The CDR3 is CASSYSPLTSGRNEQYF. DNA of the CDR3: TGTGCCAGCAGCTACAGCCCCCTAACTAGCGGGAGAAACGAGCAGTACTTC.

On this clone: The sample holds other DNA sequences that translate to the same CDR3. The chain combines TRBV4-2 with TRBJ2-7; 7 bases align to TRBD1. CDR1 is LGHNA, CDR2 YNFKEQ, per germline. The trim removed 3 bases at V and 2 bases at J, leaving 4 bases unmatched. The CDR3 has 14 residues. CDR3 in DNA: TGTGCCAGCAGCCAGGACAGGAGAACCTACGAGCAGTACTTC. Its protein is CASSQDRRTYEQYF.

The sample holds a few counts of this clone. The J gene is TRBJ2-6, the V gene TRBV5-1, with TRBD2 matching 11 bases. Germline loops: CDR1 SGHRS, CDR2 YFSETQ. The CDR3 covers 21 residues. V was pared by 0 bases and J by 0 bases, with 11 bases of the junction left unmatched. CDR3 residues: CASSLAPLTSGMPSGANVLTF. In DNA, the CDR3 is TGCGCCAGCAGCTTGGCGCCTCTGACTAGCGGGATGCCCTCTGGGGCCAACGTCCTGACTTTC.

The chain is built from TRBV12-5 and TRBJ2-7, with D tentatively TRBD1 or TRBD2 (9 bases each). This CDR3 has 17 residues. The V end lost 5 bases, the J end lost 4 bases, and 24 bases lay between the germline ends. CDR1 LGHNT and CDR2 FRNRAP come from the germline V gene. DNA of the CDR3: TGTGCTAGTGGTACAGGGGGCGATGGCGGGAGGGGGTACGAGCAGTACTTC. Protein: CASGTGGDGGRGYEQYF.

This chain links TRBV10-2 with TRBJ2-5; a weak D match, TRBD2 (6 bases). The V end was cut by 10 bases, the J end by 2 bases, with 20 bases between. Germline assignment: CDR1 WSHSY and CDR2 SAAADI. The CDR3 covers 15 residues. CDR3 DNA: TGCGCCACCCTGCCCGGAGGGACGGGGCAAGAGACCCAGTACTTC. This gives the protein CATLPGGTGQETQYF.

This clone was observed a few times. This chain joins TRBV14 and TRBJ1-2; TRBD1 is a possible D gene (5 bases). Looked up from germline, CDR1 is SGHDN and CDR2 is FVKESK. V was cut by 4 bases and J by 8 bases, with 11 bases left in between. The CDR3 is 12 residues long. The CDR3 sequence: CASSPTAGGYTF. CDR3 nucleotide sequence: TGTGCCAGCAGCCCGACAGCGGGGGGCTACACCTTC.

The chain joins TRBV11-3 to TRBJ2-1; 7 bases line up with TRBD1. With V trimmed by 6 bases and J by 9 bases, 8 bases remained unmatched. The CDR3 loop spans 13 amino acids. From germline, CDR1 is SGHNT and CDR2 YENEEA. The CDR3 is CASSTGDQLEQFF. For the CDR3, the DNA is TGTGCCAGCAGTACAGGGGACCAGCTTGAGCAGTTCTTC.

This sequence joins TRBV18 and TRBJ2-5; TRBD2 matches at 8 bases. The length of the CDR3 is 14 residues. The germline V gene has CDR1 KGHSH and CDR2 LQKENI. Trimming took 4 bases from V and 2 from J; bases not matched to a gene: 3. The CDR3 reads CASSLGREQETQYF. The CDR3 DNA is TGTGCCAGCTCACTCGGGAGGGAACAAGAGACCCAGTACTTC.

The chain combines TRBV9 with TRBJ2-2; 8 bases align to TRBD1. V lost 2 bases to trimming and J lost 4 bases; unmatched junction nucleotides: 7. Germline V gene sequence: CDR1 SGDLS, CDR2 YYNGEE. CDR3 size: 16 residues. The CDR3 DNA reads as TGTGCCAGCAGCGTTTTCCAGGGGGCAGGCACCGGGGAGCTGTTTTTT. Translation: CASSVFQGAGTGELFF.

This chain links TRBV6-6 with TRBJ2-5, with D possibly matching TRBD2 (5 bases). Germline V gene sequence: CDR1 MNHNY, CDR2 SVGAGI (reference sequence). With 0 bases removed from V and 2 bases from J, the gap between germline ends came to 7 bases. The CDR3 contains 14 residues. Here the CDR3 reads CASSYSGEQETQYF. The CDR3 DNA reads TGTGCCAGCAGTTACTCTGGGGAGCAAGAGACCCAGTACTTC.